The next 19 T cell receptor beta chains were all read from a single sample in a study of blood T cells in healthy people across ages (dated by TCRdb to between 2014 and 2017). Libraries came from 5' RACE. The reads were generated on an Illumina HiSeq 2500. A second 7 to 11 cycle PCR used a sample-barcoded 5' primer and a J-beta primer mix. TCRdb trimmed the raw reads at Q25, called clones with MiXCR and kept productive beta chains. Entries are consolidated by CDR3 protein sequence, retaining the most common genes and DNA. The sample table shows roughly 790,000 distinct CDR3 sequences, and approximately 39% are seen once. The ten largest clones represent about 20% of the sample. The source material was blood. The origin of the receptors is a woman in her fifties or sixties in good health.

This clonotype showed up just once. This rearrangement joins TRBV27 to TRBJ2-7, with 9 nucleotides matching TRBD1. Germline V gene data show CDR1 as MNHEY and CDR2 as SMNVEV (reference sequence). V trimming: 5 bases; J trimming: 3 bases; junction bases outside the gene matches: 11. The CDR3 has 16 residues. This CDR3 reads CASSTPGTGIVYEQYF. CDR3 sequence (DNA): TGTGCCAGCAGTACGCCAGGGACAGGGATTGTCTACGAGCAGTACTTC.

This clonotype was counted at least ten times. The CDR3 DNA reads TGCAGCGTGAGACTAGCGGGAGGTTACAATGAGCAGTTCTTC. Its protein is CSVRLAGGYNEQFF. The V and J genes are TRBV29-1 and TRBJ2-1, with 13 bases lining up with TRBD2. The CDR3 has 14 amino acids. The germline V gene has CDR1 SQVTM and CDR2 ANQGSEA. V dropped 6 bases and J dropped 4; count of bases not matched to a gene: 3.

The gene calls are TRBV6-5 and TRBJ2-1; TRBD1 matches 9 bases. Trimming at V came to 2 bases and at J to 2 bases, leaving 1 base not matched to a gene. The CDR3 covers 15 residues. CDR1 is MNHEY and CDR2 is SVGAGI in the germline V gene. The DNA of the CDR3 is TGTGCCAGCAGTTACGACAGGGGGGCCTACAATGAGCAGTTCTTC. Its translation is CASSYDRGAYNEQFF.

The V call is TRBV5-1, the J call TRBJ2-1; TRBD1 matches at 10 bases. The tail of the sequence fits TRBJ2-7 better, so the J call may be wrong. This CDR3 spans 15 amino acids. CDR1 SGHRS and CDR2 YFSETQ come from the germline V gene. In DNA, the CDR3 is TGCGCCAGCAGCACTAGGACAGGGGGAGGGAACGAGCAGTACTTC. Protein product: CASSTRTGGGNEQYF.

This clonotype was recorded once. The CDR3 protein is CASSRFMGNSPLHF. In DNA form, the CDR3 reads TGTGCCAGCAGTCGATTCATGGGTAATTCACCCCTCCACTTT. This chain links TRBV14 with TRBJ1-6; D ambiguous. Trimming left V 6 bases short and J 6 bases short, with 12 bases between. The CDR3 is 14 residues long. Germline V gives CDR1 SGHDN, CDR2 FVKESK.

The gene calls are TRBV13 and TRBJ2-3; no definite D call. The germline V gene encodes CDR1 PRHDT and CDR2 FYEKMQ (reference sequence). This CDR3 is 13 amino acids long. Trimming left V 5 bases short and J 3 bases short, with 9 bases between. The CDR3 nucleotides are TGTGCCAGCAGCGCCCAGCGAACAGATACGCAGTATTTT. Translated: CASSAQRTDTQYF.

This rearrangement joins TRBV5-1 to TRBJ2-1, with TRBD2 matching 9 bases. Germline CDR1 reads SGHRS; CDR2 reads YFSETQ. The length of the CDR3 is 16 residues. Unmatched junction bases numbered 5, after V lost 4 bases and J lost 0 bases. CDR3 residues: CASSVGGGDSYNEQFF. CDR3 DNA sequence: TGCGCCAGCAGCGTAGGCGGGGGGGACTCCTACAATGAGCAGTTCTTC.

V is TRBV7-2 and J is TRBJ2-3; 9 nucleotides line up with TRBD1. Germline V lookup: CDR1 SGHTA, CDR2 FQGNSA. Losses at the gene ends were 2 bases for V and 5 bases for J; bases not matched to a gene: 5. The CDR3 has 15 amino acids. The CDR3 nucleotides read TGTGCCAGCAGCTTAAAGGACAGGGGAATAGATACGCAGTATTTT. It translates to CASSLKDRGIDTQYF.

The chain links TRBV5-1 to TRBJ1-5; no firm D call. Near its end, the DNA agrees better with TRBJ2-3, so the J call may be wrong. The CDR3 extends over 13 amino acids. Germline CDR1 and CDR2: SGHRS and YFSETQ. CDR3 bases: TGCGCCAGCAGCCCGACCTCTAATCAGCCCCAGTATTTT. Its translation: CASSPTSNQPQYF.

A few counts support this clonotype. Since a much larger clone is just one base distant, this may be a read error. The genes are TRBV5-1 and TRBJ2-7, with D perhaps matching TRBD2 (6 bases). V was cut by 7 bases and J by 0 bases, with 11 bases left in between. Per the germline V gene, CDR1 is SGHRS and CDR2 is YFSETQ. This CDR3 is built from 13 residues. DNA for the CDR3: TGCGCCAGCGTCGGAGGGGACTCCTACGAGCAGTACTTC. Translating gives CASVGGDSYEQYF.

The genes are TRBV6-1 and TRBJ1-2, with D perhaps TRBD1 (5 bases). Germline V CDR1 and CDR2: MNHNS, SASEGT. The CDR3 runs 14 residues. V lost 7 bases and J 2 bases, leaving 14 bases between the germline ends. DNA for the CDR3: TGTGCCAGCACCAGAGGACATCACAACTATGGCTACACCTTC. It yields the protein CASTRGHHNYGYTF.

This chain joins TRBV14 and TRBJ2-6, with unresolved D. Germline V gene data show CDR1 as SGHDN and CDR2 as FVKESK. The V end lost 4 bases, the J end lost 0 bases, and 7 bases lay between the germline ends. CDR3 length equals 15 residues. The CDR3 region has the DNA TGTGCCAGCAGCCCGTATAGCTCTGGGGCCAACGTCCTGACTTTC. This gives the protein CASSPYSSGANVLTF. The full variable domain, its missing parts supplied by reference TRBV14 and TRBJ2-6, is EAGVTQFPSHSVIEKGQTVTLRCDPISGHDNLYWYRRVMGKEIKFLLHFVKESKQDESGMPNNRFLAERTGGTYSTLKVQPAELEDSGVYFCASSPYSSGANVLTFGAGSRLTVL.

This clonotype was counted between two and nine times. V gene TRBV5-1 combines with J gene TRBJ1-1; possible D gene TRBD1, 5 bases. Germline V gene data show CDR1 as SGHRS and CDR2 as YFSETQ. V was trimmed by 4 bases and J by 11 bases, leaving 18 bases between them. This CDR3 comprises 13 residues. The CDR3 reads CASSPGTLLMAFF. DNA for the CDR3: TGCGCCAGCAGCCCCGGGACCCTTTTAATGGCTTTCTTT.

This clonotype was picked up a small number of times. V is TRBV7-3 and J is TRBJ1-2; D not resolved. The V and J ends lost 1 base and 6 bases respectively, with 15 bases between them. The CDR3 has 15 amino acids. Germline values: CDR1 SGHTA, CDR2 FQGTGA. The CDR3: CASSLRTGSVDGYTF. DNA for the CDR3: TGTGCCAGCAGCTTAAGAACTGGGTCAGTTGATGGCTACACCTTC.

The rearrangement links TRBV12-3 or TRBV12-4 to TRBJ1-2; D remains ambiguous. The CDR3 consists of 15 residues. V lost 5 bases, J lost 4 bases, and 17 bases lay in between. CDR3 nucleotides: TGTGCCAGCAGTATAGGGAATGGATTGACCTATGGCTACACCTTC. This gives the protein CASSIGNGLTYGYTF.

This clonotype came up a few times. V gene TRBV4-3 combines with J gene TRBJ2-7; maybe TRBD2 (5 bases). V lost 1 base, J lost 8 bases, and 18 bases lay in between. This CDR3 comprises 15 residues. The germline V gene has CDR1 LGHNA and CDR2 YSLEER. The CDR3 DNA sequence: TGCGCCAGCAGCCAAGCGTCTAGCAGACCCGAAAAGCAGTACTTC. It encodes CASSQASSRPEKQYF.

This clonotype was observed a handful of times. The genes are TRBV29-1 and TRBJ2-1; the match to TRBD2 covers 10 bases. The CDR3 contains 13 residues. CDR1 SQVTM and CDR2 ANQGSEA come from the germline V gene. After removal of 6 bases from V and 5 bases from J, the junction contained 4 bases not matched to a gene. CDR3 amino acids: CSVVGLADNEQFF. CDR3 nucleotides: TGCAGCGTGGTAGGACTAGCGGACAATGAGCAGTTCTTC.

This clonotype showed up just a few times. The rearrangement joins TRBV27 to TRBJ2-1; 14 nucleotides align to TRBD2. Germline V CDR1 and CDR2: MNHEY, SMNVEV (reference sequence). V dropped 8 bases and J dropped 7; count of bases not matched to a gene: 4. The CDR3 spans 14 residues. CDR3 coding DNA: TGTGCCAGCGGGGGACTAGCGGGAGATAATGAGCAGTTCTTC. Translating gives CASGGLAGDNEQFF.

This clonotype appeared a single time. The rearrangement uses TRBV14 and TRBJ2-1; 7 bases align to TRBD2. Germline assignment: CDR1 SGHDN and CDR2 FVKESK. With 4 bases clipped from V and 6 bases from J, the junction kept 12 bases outside the gene matches. The CDR3 extends over 16 amino acids. The CDR3 sequence: CASSPPDGRLANEQFF. Here the CDR3 DNA reads TGTGCCAGCAGCCCCCCTGACGGGAGGTTGGCCAATGAGCAGTTCTTC.